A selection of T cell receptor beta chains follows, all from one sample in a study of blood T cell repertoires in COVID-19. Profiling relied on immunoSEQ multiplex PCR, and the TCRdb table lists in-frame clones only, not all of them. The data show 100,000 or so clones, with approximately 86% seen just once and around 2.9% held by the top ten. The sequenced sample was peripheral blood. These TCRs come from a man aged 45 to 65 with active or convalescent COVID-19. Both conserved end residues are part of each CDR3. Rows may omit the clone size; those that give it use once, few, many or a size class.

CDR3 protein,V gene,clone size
CASSKAGGGARFYNEQFF,TRBV19,-
CASSPPPRGETQYF,TRBV7-6,-
CASSKGQGSLETQYF,TRBV5-5,-
CASSDRDRGLTQYF,TRBV28,-
CSVGRGTGMDIQYF,TRBV29-1,-
CASSRTQGFGSPLHF,TRBV10-1,once
CATQGVGNTEAFF,TRBV24-1,-
CASSDGQGAEAFF,TRBV5-5,-
CAWSVERGMGNQPQHF,TRBV30,few
CASSKLPGQEETQYF,TRBV5-1,-
CASRETGTNTDTQYF,TRBV6-5,-
CASSTPAGAQGDTQYF,TRBV19,-
CAISEYSGNQPQHF,TRBV10-3,-
CSVRTMQGMNTEAFF,TRBV29-1,-
CAWSGQGARAEAFF,TRBV30,many
CASSIAGGIYNEQFF,TRBV5-1,-
CASSARTGEWTGELFF,TRBV28,-
CASSFAGSNQPQHF,TRBV7-9,-
CASSDTSSAQYF,TRBV6-4,few
CASSLGPGQLNQPQHF,TRBV7-2,-
CASSPMASDSGNTIYF,TRBV19,-
CASRRTEYFF,TRBV2,once
CAPPRTGGEWTQYF,TRBV9,-
CASSLERGGNTIYF,TRBV5-8,-
CASSSSGEEKLFF,TRBV7-9,-